The clone carrying this TCR beta chain was picked up a small number of times. The data originate from a study of response to subunit inactivated influenza vaccine. TCRdb fed the RT-PCR reads into MiXCR, producing one record per CDR3 protein. The table lists around 850,000 distinct CDR3 sequences, roughly 18% of them singletons. Losses at the gene ends were 0 bases for V and 9 bases for J; bases not matched to a gene: 9. The CDR3 has 17 residues. Germline-derived CDR1 and CDR2 are KGHSH and LQKENI. Sequencing was performed on PBMCs from blood, taken roughly 5 days after vaccination. The sequence was collected from a man aged 50 to 60 who received an inactivated influenza vaccine. The chain carries TRBV18 and TRBJ2-1, with 12 bases lining up with TRBD2. CDR3 nucleotide sequence: TGTGCCAGCTCACCACCAAGCCTAGCGGGAGGGCGGGGTGAGCAGTTCTTC. Translating it yields CASSPPSLAGGRGEQFF.